This T cell receptor (beta chain) was recovered during a study of T cell changes during pregnancy in multiple sclerosis. The table lists this clone with a few counts. TCRdb's table, derived via immunoSEQ multiplex PCR, lists solely in-frame clones and lacks some. This sample has about 40,000 clones, with 90% to 95% found just once. Germline CDR1 reads MGHRA; CDR2 reads YSYEKL. This CDR3 contains 15 residues. The V gene end was trimmed by 3 bases and the J gene end by 2 bases; junction bases not matched to a gene: 4. This material consisted of CD4+ T cells from peripheral blood mononuclear cells, taken after pregnancy. This chain joins TRBV4-1 and TRBJ2-7; TRBD2 agrees at 10 bases. The TCR was taken from a female donor with multiple sclerosis, enrolled in a pregnancy study. CDR3 loop: CASSQGLAITYEQYF. The CDR3 coding sequence is TGCGCCAGCAGCCAGGGACTAGCGATAACCTACGAGCAGTACTTC.